This T cell receptor beta chain originates from a study of blood T cell repertoires in COVID-19. Libraries were prepared by immunoSEQ multiplex PCR; TCRdb keeps only in-frame clonotypes and omits some of them. The profile shows about 240,000 clones, approximately 83% of them singletons. Germline lookup yields CDR1 SGDLS and CDR2 YYNGEE. V shed 3 bases and J shed 1 base, with 8 bases lying between them. This CDR3 region has 15 residues. This sequence originates from a young woman who had recovered from COVID-19. The chain carries TRBV9 and TRBJ2-6; the D is unclear. Sequenced: peripheral blood. The CDR3 DNA reads TGTGCCAGCAGCGCTAGTCATTCTGGGGCCAACGTCCTGACTTTC. Residues: CASSASHSGANVLTF.